A single sample is the source of the 3 T cell receptor beta chains below, sequenced in a study of CD8+ T cells in alopecia areata. Reverse transcribed after extraction, RNA yielded cDNA as the sequencing template. The table came from immunoSEQ multiplex PCR; TCRdb's copy has only in-frame clones and leaves some out. There are over 250,000 clones in the sample, none observed a single time. The study sorted pooled cutaneous lymph node cells by CD4, CD8alpha, NKG2D, NKG2ACE and other markers. The sample comprised CD4+ T cells sorted from a lymph node. The receptors originated from a C3H/HeJ mouse with alopecia areata. Strain haplotype at MHC: H2-k.

Comment on this clone: Mouse germline and gene names are used. CDR3 DNA, as far as it was read: TGTGCCTGGAGTCTAGGGGACAGGGGGCCC. Its protein product is CAWSLGDRGP. The whole CDR3 protein is CAWSLGDRGPDYTF. This chain uses TRBV31 with TRBJ1-2; TRBD1 aligns across 12 bases. From the germline J gene comes the end of the CDR3, since the read stops 4 residues before it. Germline V CDR1 and CDR2: GKSSPN, SITVG. The CDR3 length is 14 residues.

In its sample, this clone was seen a few times. Mouse germline and gene names are used. The read halts 4 residues ahead of the CDR3 end, with the missing end drawn from the germline J gene. The chain recombines TRBV1 with TRBJ2-1, with a possible D match to TRBD1 (6 bases). The V end was cut by 4 bases, the J end by 3 bases, with 10 bases between. This CDR3 spans 14 amino acids. CDR1 is NSQYPW, CDR2 LRSPGD, per germline (reference sequence). CDR3 bases read: TGCACCTGCAGTGAAAGGACAGTCTATGCT. Its translation is CTCSERTVYA. The full CDR3 is CTCSERTVYAEQFF.

This clone was counted a few times. Gene names denote mouse genes. The CDR3 end is not reached by the read, which stops 4 residues before it; the germline J gene fills it in. V is TRBV13-3 and J is TRBJ2-4; maybe TRBD1 (5 bases). The germline V and J ends were trimmed by 2 bases and 3 bases, with 7 bases remaining between them. The V gene's germline CDR1 is NNHDY and CDR2 SYVADS. This CDR3 region has 13 residues. The sequenced CDR3 bases are TGTGCCAGCAGTGACAGGGCGCAAAAC. Its translation is CASSDRAQN. The whole CDR3 sequence is CASSDRAQNTLYF.